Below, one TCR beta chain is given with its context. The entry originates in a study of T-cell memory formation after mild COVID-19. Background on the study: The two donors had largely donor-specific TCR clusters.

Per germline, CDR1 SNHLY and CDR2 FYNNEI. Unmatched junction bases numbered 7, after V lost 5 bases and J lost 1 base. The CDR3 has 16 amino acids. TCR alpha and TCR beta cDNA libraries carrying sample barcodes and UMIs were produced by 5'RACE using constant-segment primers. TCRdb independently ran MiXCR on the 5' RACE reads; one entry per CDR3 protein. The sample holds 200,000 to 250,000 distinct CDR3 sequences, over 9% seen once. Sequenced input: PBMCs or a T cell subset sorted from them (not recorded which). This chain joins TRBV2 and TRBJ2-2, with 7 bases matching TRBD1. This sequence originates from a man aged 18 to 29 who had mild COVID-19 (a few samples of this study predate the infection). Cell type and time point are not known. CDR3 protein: CASSSEGQMNTGELFF. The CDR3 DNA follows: TGTGCCAGCAGTTCCGAGGGACAGATGAACACCGGGGAGCTGTTTTTT. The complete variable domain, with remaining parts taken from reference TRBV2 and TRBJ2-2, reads EPEVTQTPSHQVTQMGQEVILRCVPISNHLYFYWYRQILGQKVEFLVSFYNNEISEKSEIFDDQFSVERPDGSNFTLKIRSTKLEDSAMYFCASSSEGQMNTGELFFGEGSRLTVL.